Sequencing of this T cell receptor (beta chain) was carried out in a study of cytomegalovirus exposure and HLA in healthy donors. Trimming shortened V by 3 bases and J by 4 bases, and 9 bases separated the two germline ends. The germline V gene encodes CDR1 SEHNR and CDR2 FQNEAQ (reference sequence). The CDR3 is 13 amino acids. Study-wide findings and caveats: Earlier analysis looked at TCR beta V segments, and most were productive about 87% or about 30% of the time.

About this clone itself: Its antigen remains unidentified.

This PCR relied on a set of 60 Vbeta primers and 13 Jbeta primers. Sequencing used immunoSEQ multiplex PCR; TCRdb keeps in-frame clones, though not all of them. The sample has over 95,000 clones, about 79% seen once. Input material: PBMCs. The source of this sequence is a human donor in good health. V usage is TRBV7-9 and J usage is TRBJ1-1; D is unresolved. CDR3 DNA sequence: TGTGCCAGCAGCTTTGAGGAAATCACTGAAGCTTTCTTT. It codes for CASSFEEITEAFF. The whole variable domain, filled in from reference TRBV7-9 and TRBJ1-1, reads DTGVSQNPRHKITKRGQNVTFRCDPISEHNRLYWYRQTLGQGPEFLTYFQNEAQLEKSRLLSDRFSAERPKGSFSTLEIQRTEQGDSAMYLCASSFEEITEAFFGQGTRLTVV.